This T cell receptor (beta chain) was observed in a study of blood T cell repertoires in COVID-19. For the study at large: Both acute and convalescent COVID-19 samples were obtained from the United States, Italy and Spain. PBMCs, B-cell-depleted T cells, or T cells were the source of the cDNA or gDNA that made up the material.

The CDR3 is 15 residues long. In germline, CDR1 is MRHNA, CDR2 SNTAGT. The V end lost 3 bases, the J end lost 5 bases, and 13 bases lay between the germline ends. Original data processing: Estimated nucleated cell counts came from reference gene primer amplification. Sequencing used immunoSEQ multiplex PCR; TCRdb keeps in-frame clones, though not all of them. That table is the source of V, J and clone size, and D and trimming were worked out from the DNA. The sample has tens of thousands of clones, about three quarters seen once; the top ten hold around two fifths. The receptor's source is an older man with active or convalescent COVID-19. The sample was peripheral blood. The chain carries TRBV6-4 and TRBJ2-2, with TRBD2 as a possible D gene (5 bases). In DNA, the CDR3 is TGTGCCAGCAGTGAGCTGAGGGAGAGGACCGGGGAGCTGTTTTTT. The encoded protein is CASSELRERTGELFF.